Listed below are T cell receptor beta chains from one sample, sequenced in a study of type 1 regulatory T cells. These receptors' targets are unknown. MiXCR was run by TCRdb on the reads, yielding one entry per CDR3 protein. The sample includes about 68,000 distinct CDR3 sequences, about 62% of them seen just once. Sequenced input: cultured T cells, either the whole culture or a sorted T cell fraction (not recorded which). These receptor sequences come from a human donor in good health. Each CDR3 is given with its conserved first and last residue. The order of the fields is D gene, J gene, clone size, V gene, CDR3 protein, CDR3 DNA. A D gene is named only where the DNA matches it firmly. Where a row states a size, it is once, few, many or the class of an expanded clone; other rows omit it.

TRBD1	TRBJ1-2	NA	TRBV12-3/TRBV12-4	CASTQQGNYGYTF	TGTGCCAGCACACAACAGGGGAACTATGGCTACACCTTC
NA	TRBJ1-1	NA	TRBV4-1	CASSRPGQMNTEAFF	TGCGCCAGCAGCCGACCCGGACAGATGAACACTGAAGCTTTCTTT
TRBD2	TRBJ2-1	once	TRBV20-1	CSAAGTSQTLAPNEQFF	TGCAGTGCCGCGGGGACTAGTCAAACCTTGGCGCCCAATGAGCAGTTCTTC
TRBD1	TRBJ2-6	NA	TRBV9	CASSAQGVGANVLTF	TGTGCCAGCAGCGCACAGGGGGTTGGGGCCAACGTCCTGACTTTC
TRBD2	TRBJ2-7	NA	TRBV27	CASKIKAGVGAEQYF	TGTGCCAGCAAAATAAAAGCGGGAGTTGGGGCCGAGCAGTACTTC
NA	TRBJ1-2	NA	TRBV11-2	CASNTMRGGRGYGYTF	TGTGCCAGCAATACGATGCGGGGGGGGCGAGGCTATGGCTACACCTTC
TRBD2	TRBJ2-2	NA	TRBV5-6	CASRGQWLAGDWELFF	TGTGCCAGCAGGGGCCAGTGGCTAGCGGGAGACTGGGAGCTGTTTTTT
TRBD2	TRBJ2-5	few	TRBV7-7	CASSPLAGSQGETQYF	TGTGCCAGCAGCCCACTAGCGGGAAGCCAAGGGGAGACCCAGTACTTC
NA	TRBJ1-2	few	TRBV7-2	CASSLGGVNYGYTF	TGTGCCAGCAGCCTGGGGGGGGTTAACTATGGCTACACCTTC
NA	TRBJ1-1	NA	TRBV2	CASSVTGNTEAFF	TGTGCCAGCAGTGTCACAGGGAACACTGAAGCTTTCTTT
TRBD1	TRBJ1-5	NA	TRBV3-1	CASSHGDRRGDQPQHF	TGTGCCAGCAGCCACGGGGACAGGCGTGGGGATCAGCCCCAGCATTTT
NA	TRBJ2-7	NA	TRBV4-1	CASSQAGTTYEQYF	TGCGCCAGCAGCCAAGCGGGGACAACCTACGAGCAGTACTTC
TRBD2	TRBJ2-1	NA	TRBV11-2	CASSLVAGLYNEQFF	TGTGCCAGCAGCTTAGTAGCGGGTCTATACAATGAGCAGTTCTTC
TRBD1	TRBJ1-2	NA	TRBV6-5	CASSYSKRDRGRANYGYTF	TGTGCCAGCAGTTACTCAAAACGGGACAGGGGAAGGGCTAACTATGGCTACACCTTC
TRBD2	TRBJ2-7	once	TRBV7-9	CASSPAASGSAEQYF	TGTGCCAGCAGCCCAGCTGCTAGCGGGAGTGCCGAGCAGTACTTC
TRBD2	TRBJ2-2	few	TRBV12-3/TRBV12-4	CASSSTSVGGELFF	TGTGCCAGCAGTTCCACTAGCGTTGGCGGGGAGCTGTTTTTT
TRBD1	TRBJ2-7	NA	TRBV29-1	CSVSGTGTYEQYF	TGCAGCGTTTCCGGGACAGGAACGTACGAGCAGTACTTC
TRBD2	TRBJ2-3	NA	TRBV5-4	CASSFETSGRAGTQYF	TGTGCCAGCAGCTTCGAGACTAGCGGGAGGGCCGGTACGCAGTATTTT
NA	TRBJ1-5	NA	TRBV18	CASADADVGQPQHF	TGTGCCAGCGCGGACGCAGACGTGGGACAGCCCCAGCATTTT
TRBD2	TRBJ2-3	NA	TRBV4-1	CASSPLGGGDADTQYF	TGCGCCAGCAGCCCACTGGGCGGGGGTGACGCAGATACGCAGTATTTT
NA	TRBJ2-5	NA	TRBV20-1	CSARIARNQETQYF	TGCAGTGCTAGAATTGCTAGGAACCAAGAGACCCAGTACTTC
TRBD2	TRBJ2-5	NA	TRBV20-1	CSAPHPTSGQETQYF	TGCAGTGCTCCCCACCCCACTAGCGGCCAAGAGACCCAGTACTTC
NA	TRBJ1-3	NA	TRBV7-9	CASSLAGTKNSGNTIYF	TGTGCCAGCAGCTTAGCGGGGACAAAAAACTCTGGAAACACCATATATTTT
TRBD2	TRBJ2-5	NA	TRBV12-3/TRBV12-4	CVSSLVLAGQETQYF	TGTGTCAGCAGTTTGGTACTAGCGGGGCAAGAGACCCAGTACTTC
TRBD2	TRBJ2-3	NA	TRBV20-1	CSAADPGLAGGPDTQYF	TGCAGTGCCGCGGATCCGGGACTAGCGGGAGGCCCAGATACGCAGTATTTT
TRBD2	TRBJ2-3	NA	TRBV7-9	CASSRAGSTDTQYF	TGTGCCAGCAGCCGAGCGGGAAGCACAGATACGCAGTATTTT
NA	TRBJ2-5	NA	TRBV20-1	CSAPRISSGPGRETQYF	TGCAGTGCTCCCCGTATATCTTCGGGGCCCGGGAGAGAGACCCAGTACTTC
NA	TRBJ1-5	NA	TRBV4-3	CASSQDLRQPQHF	TGCGCCAGCAGCCAAGATCTTCGTCAGCCCCAGCATTTT
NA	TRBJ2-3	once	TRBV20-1	CSARAPPTDTQYF	TGCAGTGCTAGAGCTCCCCCCACAGATACGCAGTATTTT
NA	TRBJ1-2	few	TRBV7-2	CASSPSRHQLGYGYTF	TGTGCCAGCAGCCCTAGTCGGCACCAACTCGGCTATGGCTACACCTTC
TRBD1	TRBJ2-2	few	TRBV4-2	CASSQRPGQFIGELFF	TGTGCCAGCAGCCAGCGTCCGGGACAGTTTATCGGGGAGCTGTTTTTT
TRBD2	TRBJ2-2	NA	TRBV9	CASSPLASGTGELFF	TGTGCCAGCAGCCCGTTGGCTAGCGGCACCGGGGAGCTGTTTTTT
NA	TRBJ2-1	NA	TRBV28	CASSYSTPNEQFF	TGTGCCAGCTCTTATTCCACCCCCAATGAGCAGTTCTTC
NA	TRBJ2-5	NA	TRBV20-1	CSANDPIQETQYF	TGCAGTGCAAACGATCCGATCCAAGAGACCCAGTACTTC
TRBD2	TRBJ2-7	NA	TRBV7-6	CASSPPREAYEQYF	TGTGCCAGCAGCCCTCCTCGGGAGGCCTACGAGCAGTACTTC
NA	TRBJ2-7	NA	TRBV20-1	CSARLIGGAYEQYF	TGCAGTGCTAGATTAATTGGCGGTGCCTACGAGCAGTACTTC
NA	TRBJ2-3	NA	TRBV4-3	CASSQDWAGRRVAQYF	TGCGCCAGCAGCCAAGATTGGGCAGGGCGGAGGGTGGCGCAGTATTTT
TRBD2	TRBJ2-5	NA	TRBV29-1	CSARGLADQETQYF	TGCAGCGCGCGGGGACTAGCGGACCAAGAGACCCAGTACTTC
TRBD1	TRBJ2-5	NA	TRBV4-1	CASSQDTDRGQLETQYF	TGCGCCAGCAGCCAGGATACGGACAGGGGGCAACTGGAGACCCAGTACTTC
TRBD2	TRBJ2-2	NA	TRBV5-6	CASSARILAGVGELFF	TGTGCCAGCAGCGCTCGGATTCTAGCGGGAGTCGGGGAGCTGTTTTTT
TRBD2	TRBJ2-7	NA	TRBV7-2	CASSLAGSSYEQYF	TGTGCCAGCAGTCTAGCGGGTAGCTCCTACGAGCAGTACTTC
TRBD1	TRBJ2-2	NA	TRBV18	CASSVSAAGGSTGELFF	TGTGCCAGCTCCGTATCGGCGGCAGGGGGCTCCACCGGGGAGCTGTTTTTT
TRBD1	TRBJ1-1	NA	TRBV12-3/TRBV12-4	CASSLQGAMGNTEAFF	TGTGCCAGCAGTTTGCAGGGGGCGATGGGGAACACTGAAGCTTTCTTT
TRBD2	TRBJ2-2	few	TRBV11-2	CASSLVAGNTGELFF	TGTGCCAGCAGCTTAGTAGCGGGAAACACCGGGGAGCTGTTTTTT
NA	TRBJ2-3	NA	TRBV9	CASSVDTPDTQYF	TGTGCCAGCAGCGTAGATACGCCGGATACGCAGTATTTT
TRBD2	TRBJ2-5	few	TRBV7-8	CASSSYRLAGARETQYF	TGTGCCAGCAGCTCCTATAGACTAGCGGGAGCAAGAGAGACCCAGTACTTC
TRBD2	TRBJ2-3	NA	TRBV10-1	CASSDVAGGRDTQYF	TGCGCCAGCAGTGATGTAGCGGGAGGAAGAGATACGCAGTATTTT
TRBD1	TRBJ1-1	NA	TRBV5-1	CASSLMGQGTEAFF	TGCGCCAGCAGCTTGATGGGACAGGGGACTGAAGCTTTCTTT
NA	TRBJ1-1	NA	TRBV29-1	CSVGELNTEAFF	TGCAGCGTTGGGGAGTTAAACACTGAAGCTTTCTTT
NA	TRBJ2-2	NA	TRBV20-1	CSANRNTGELFF	TGCAGTGCTAACCGAAACACCGGGGAGCTGTTTTTT
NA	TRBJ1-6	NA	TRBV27	CASSWGRGEFSPLHF	TGTGCCAGCAGTTGGGGGCGGGGGGAATTTTCACCCCTCCACTTT
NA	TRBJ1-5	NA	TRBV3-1	CASSQESGIGNQPQHF	TGTGCCAGCAGCCAAGAGAGCGGGATTGGCAATCAGCCCCAGCATTTT
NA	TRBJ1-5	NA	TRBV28	CASRASNQPQHF	TGTGCCAGCAGGGCTAGCAATCAGCCCCAGCATTTT
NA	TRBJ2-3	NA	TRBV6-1	CASSEMEITDTQYF	TGTGCCAGCAGTGAAATGGAAATCACAGATACGCAGTATTTT
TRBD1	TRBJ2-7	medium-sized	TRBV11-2	CASSLGQPYEQYF	TGTGCCAGCAGCTTGGGACAGCCCTACGAGCAGTACTTC